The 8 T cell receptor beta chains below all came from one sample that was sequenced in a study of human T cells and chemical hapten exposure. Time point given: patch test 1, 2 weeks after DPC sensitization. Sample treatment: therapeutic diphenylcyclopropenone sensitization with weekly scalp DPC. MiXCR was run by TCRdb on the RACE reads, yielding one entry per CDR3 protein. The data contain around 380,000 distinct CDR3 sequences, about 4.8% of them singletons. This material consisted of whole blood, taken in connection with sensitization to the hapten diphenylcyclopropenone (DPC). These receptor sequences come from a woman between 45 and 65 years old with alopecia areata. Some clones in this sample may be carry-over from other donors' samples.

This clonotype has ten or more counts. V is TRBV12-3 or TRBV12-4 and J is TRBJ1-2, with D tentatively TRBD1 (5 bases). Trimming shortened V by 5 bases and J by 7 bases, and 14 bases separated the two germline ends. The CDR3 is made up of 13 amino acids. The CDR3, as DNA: TGTGCCAGCAGTGCCGGGGCCCTCGTTGGCTACACCTTC. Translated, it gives CASSAGALVGYTF.

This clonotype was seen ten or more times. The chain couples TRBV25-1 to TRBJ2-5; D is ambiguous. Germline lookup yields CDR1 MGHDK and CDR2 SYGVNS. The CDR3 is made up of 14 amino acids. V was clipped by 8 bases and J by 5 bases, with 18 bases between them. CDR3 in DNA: TGTGCCAGCGGCCTACCTCGGAGACTGGAGACCCAGTACTTC. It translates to CASGLPRRLETQYF.

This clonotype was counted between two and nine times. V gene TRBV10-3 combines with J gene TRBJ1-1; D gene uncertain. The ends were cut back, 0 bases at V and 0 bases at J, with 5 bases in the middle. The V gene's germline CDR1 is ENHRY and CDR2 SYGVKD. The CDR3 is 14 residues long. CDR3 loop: CAISESAVNTEAFF. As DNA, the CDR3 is TGTGCCATCAGTGAGTCGGCGGTGAACACTGAAGCTTTCTTT.

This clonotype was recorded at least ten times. The CDR3 bases are TGTGCCAGCAGCTACGGGGACAGGGTAGGGGAAAAACTGTTTTTT. This encodes CASSYGDRVGEKLFF. The chain uses TRBV7-2 and TRBJ1-4, with 9 positions matching TRBD1. The CDR3 has 15 residues. Looked up from germline, CDR1 is SGHTA and CDR2 is FQGNSA. The trim removed 4 bases at V and 8 bases at J, leaving 8 bases unmatched.

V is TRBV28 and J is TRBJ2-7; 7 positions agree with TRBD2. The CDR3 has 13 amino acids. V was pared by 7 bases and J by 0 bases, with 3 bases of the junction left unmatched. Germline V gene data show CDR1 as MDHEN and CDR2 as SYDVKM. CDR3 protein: CASIGGSSYEQYF. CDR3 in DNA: TGTGCCAGCATCGGGGGGAGCTCCTACGAGCAGTACTTC.

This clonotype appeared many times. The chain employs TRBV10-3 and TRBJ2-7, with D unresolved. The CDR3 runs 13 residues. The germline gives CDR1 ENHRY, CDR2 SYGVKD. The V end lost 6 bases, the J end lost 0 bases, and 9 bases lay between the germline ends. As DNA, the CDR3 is TGTGCCATCAGCCCCGGAAGCTCCTACGAGCAGTACTTC. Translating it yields CAISPGSSYEQYF.

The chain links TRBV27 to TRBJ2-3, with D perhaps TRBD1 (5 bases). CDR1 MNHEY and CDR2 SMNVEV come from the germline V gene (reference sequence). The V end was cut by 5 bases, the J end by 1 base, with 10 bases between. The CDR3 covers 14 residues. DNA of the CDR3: TGTGCCAGCAGTCTCAGGGATGGCACAGATACGCAGTATTTT. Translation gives CASSLRDGTDTQYF.

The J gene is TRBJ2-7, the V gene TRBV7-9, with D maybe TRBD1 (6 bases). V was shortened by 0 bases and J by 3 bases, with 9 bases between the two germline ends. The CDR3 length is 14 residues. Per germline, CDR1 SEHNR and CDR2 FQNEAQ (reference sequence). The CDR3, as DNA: TGTGCCAGCAGCTTAGCGGGGGCAGACTACGAGCAGTACTTC. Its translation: CASSLAGADYEQYF.